This record concerns one T cell receptor (beta chain) sequence. The source of the sample is a study of T cell changes during pregnancy in multiple sclerosis. The table came from immunoSEQ multiplex PCR; TCRdb's copy has only in-frame clones and leaves some out. The sample yields 40,000 to 50,000 clones, roughly 94% seen once. Trimming at V came to 4 bases and at J to 7 bases, leaving 8 bases not matched to a gene. Germline assignment: CDR1 LGHNA and CDR2 YNFKEQ. CDR3 length equals 14 residues. This receptor was identified in a female donor with multiple sclerosis, enrolled in a pregnancy study. This material consisted of CD4+ T cells from peripheral blood mononuclear cells, taken in the first trimester of pregnancy. The chain has TRBV4-2 and TRBJ2-7; 9 nucleotides match TRBD1. CDR3 region: CASSPRDREEEQYF. The CDR3 DNA sequence: TGTGCCAGCAGCCCCCGGGACAGGGAAGAGGAGCAGTACTTC.